This TCR beta chain is from a study of cytomegalovirus exposure and HLA in healthy donors. Study findings and constraints: Analysis was carried out at a later point, and it linked a missense DCLRE1C variant to TCR beta V- and J-gene trimming. A later analysis reportedly identified an Asian-associated ancestry cluster as carrying fewer N-insertions than the approximately 730-donor mean. CMV antigen specificity was confirmed in vitro for a few CMV-associated chains.

The PCR had 60 Vbeta and 13 Jbeta primers. Sequencing used immunoSEQ multiplex PCR; TCRdb keeps in-frame clones, though not all of them. The table lists under 200,000 clones. Concerning this clone: The antigen is not known.

Germline CDR1 SQVTM, CDR2 ANQGSEA. CDR3 size: 14 residues. The sequencing input was PBMCs. This TCR was recovered from a man aged 30 to 39 in good health and CMV-seronegative. The rearrangement links TRBV29-1 to TRBJ1-1, with D uncertain. The CDR3 loop reads CSIGHTEQNTEAFF. CDR3 DNA sequence: TGCAGTATTGGGCACACCGAACAGAACACTGAAGCTTTCTTT. Full variable domain (rest looked up from reference TRBV29-1 and TRBJ1-1): SAVISQKPSRDICQRGTSLTIQCQVDSQVTMMFWYRQQPGQSLTLIATANQGSEATYESGFVIDKFPISRPNLTFSTLTVSNMSPEDSSIYLCSIGHTEQNTEAFFGQGTRLTVV.